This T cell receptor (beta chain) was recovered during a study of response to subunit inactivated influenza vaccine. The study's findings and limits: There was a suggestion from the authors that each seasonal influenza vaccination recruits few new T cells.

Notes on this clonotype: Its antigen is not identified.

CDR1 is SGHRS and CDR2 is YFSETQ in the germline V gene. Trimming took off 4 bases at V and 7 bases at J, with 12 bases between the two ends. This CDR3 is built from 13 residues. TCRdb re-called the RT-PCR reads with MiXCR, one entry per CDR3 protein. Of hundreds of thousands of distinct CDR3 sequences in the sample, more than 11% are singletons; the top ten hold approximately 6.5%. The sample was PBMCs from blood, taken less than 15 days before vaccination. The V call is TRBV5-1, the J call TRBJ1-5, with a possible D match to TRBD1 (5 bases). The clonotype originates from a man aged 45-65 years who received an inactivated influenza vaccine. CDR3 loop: CASSTEGAQPQHF. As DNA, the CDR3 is TGCGCCAGCAGCACGGAAGGGGCACAGCCCCAGCATTTT.